Sequencing of this T cell receptor (beta chain) was carried out in a study of blood T cell repertoires in COVID-19. The V segment lost 4 bases and the J segment 4 bases; nucleotides outside the gene matches: 3. CDR1 and CDR2 (germline): LNHDA, SQIVND (reference sequence). The CDR3 is 14 residues long. Clones were sequenced by immunoSEQ multiplex PCR, and TCRdb holds only the in-frame ones, with some missing. The table includes 220,000 or so clones, around four fifths detected once. The sample was peripheral blood. The clonotype comes from a woman in her sixties or seventies who had recovered from COVID-19. The rearrangement joins TRBV19 to TRBJ2-2; 7 bases align to TRBD1. The CDR3 DNA follows: TGTGCCAGTAGTAGGACAGGCGGCACCGGGGAGCTGTTTTTT. This gives the protein CASSRTGGTGELFF.